Below, 19 T cell receptor beta chains from the same sample are listed, as sequenced in a study of shared clonotypes between healthy human individuals. Data came from immunoSEQ multiplex PCR; TCRdb stores just in-frame clones and leaves some out. This table has some 690,000 clones, roughly 87% appearing once. Material: memory CD8+ T cells from PBMCs. Subset described: CD45RO+ cells pooled with CCR7-negative TemRA cells. Every receptor here comes from a man aged 18 to 29 in good health. Some clones in this sample may be carry-over from other donors' samples.

The chain uses TRBV27 and TRBJ2-1; 9 nucleotides agree with TRBD2. V shed 5 bases, J shed 10 bases, and the junction held 12 bases outside the gene matches. The CDR3 covers 15 residues. Germline loops: CDR1 MNHEY, CDR2 SMNVEV (reference sequence). CDR3 loop: CASSPETSGRGEQFF. CDR3 DNA: TGTGCCAGCAGTCCGGAGACTAGCGGTAGGGGCGAGCAGTTCTTC.

This clone was recorded once. The genes are TRBV27 and TRBJ2-4; D unresolved. CDR3 length equals 12 residues. Trimming shortened V by 10 bases and J by 7 bases, and 14 bases separated the two germline ends. The germline V gene has CDR1 MNHEY and CDR2 SMNVEV (reference sequence). CDR3 coding DNA: TGTGCCACCCTTGGACCCTTTAACATTCAGTACTTC. Amino acid sequence: CATLGPFNIQYF.

V and J are TRBV7-2 and TRBJ2-7, with a possible D match to TRBD1 (6 bases). The CDR3 covers 14 residues. The V gene's germline CDR1 is SGHTA and CDR2 FQGNSA. V was trimmed by 5 bases and J by 3 bases, leaving 14 bases between them. The CDR3 sequence is CASSPIDRYYEQYF. The CDR3 DNA reads TGTGCCAGCAGCCCCATAGACAGGTACTACGAGCAGTACTTC. The full variable domain, with the rest looked up from reference TRBV7-2 and TRBJ2-7, is GAGVSQSPSNKVTEKGKDVELRCDPISGHTALYWYRQSLGQGLEFLIYFQGNSAPDKSGLPSDRFSAERTGGSVSTLTIQRTQQEDSAVYLCASSPIDRYYEQYFGPGTRLTVT.

The chain uses TRBV7-3 and TRBJ2-7; D unresolved. The CDR3 runs 15 residues. Deletions cut 0 bases from V and 5 bases from J, with 14 bases between. Germline V CDR1 and CDR2: SGHTA, FQGTGA. Here the CDR3 reads CASSLTLLARDEQYF. The CDR3 DNA is TGTGCCAGCAGCTTAACGTTACTGGCCCGGGACGAGCAGTACTTC.

The V call is TRBV5-4, the J call TRBJ2-7; 7 bases match TRBD2. V lost 0 bases and J lost 2; bases outside the gene matches: 5. The V gene's germline CDR1 is SGHNT and CDR2 YYREEE (reference sequence). This CDR3 contains 15 residues. In DNA form, the CDR3 reads TGTGCCAGCAGCTTGGAGGGAGGGGCCACCTACGAGCAGTACTTC. Translation: CASSLEGGATYEQYF.

The V gene is TRBV29-1, the J gene TRBJ2-5; 7 bases agree with TRBD2. Losses at the gene ends were 6 bases for V and 5 bases for J; bases not matched to a gene: 24. The CDR3 sequence is 18 residues long. Germline CDR1 reads SQVTM; CDR2 reads ANQGSEA. CDR3 sequence reads: CSVKRNLRLADYRETQYF. CDR3 nucleotide sequence: TGCAGCGTCAAACGGAACCTGCGACTAGCAGACTACCGCGAGACCCAGTACTTC.

This clone was picked up one time. This chain uses TRBV30 with TRBJ2-7; D unclear. Trimming cost V 2 bases and J 5 bases, with 19 bases left between them. The CDR3 is made up of 15 amino acids. Germline assignment: CDR1 GTSNPN and CDR2 SVGIG (reference sequence). The CDR3 nucleotides read TGTGCCTGGAGTTCTCCGACGGGTGCCCGAAACGAGCAGTACTTC. Protein: CAWSSPTGARNEQYF.

The rearrangement uses TRBV11-2 and TRBJ2-4, with D perhaps TRBD2 (6 bases). The CDR3 extends over 17 amino acids. Germline V gene data show CDR1 as SGHAT and CDR2 as FQNNGV. V lost 0 bases and J 0 bases, leaving 12 bases between the germline ends. The CDR3 region has the DNA TGTGCCAGCAGCTTAGAGAGTCTAGCGCTAGCCAAAAACATTCAGTACTTC. As protein: CASSLESLALAKNIQYF.

This clone was recorded only once. This CDR3 is also generated by other DNA sequences in the sample. This chain uses TRBV20-1 with TRBJ2-3; D unclear. The V and J ends lost 3 bases and 5 bases respectively, with 3 bases between them. The germline CDR1 and CDR2 sequences are DFQATT and SNEGSKA (reference sequence). The CDR3 has 10 amino acids. The CDR3 sequence: CSARIDTQYF. The CDR3 DNA sequence: TGCAGTGCTAGGATAGATACGCAGTATTTT.

The J gene is TRBJ2-7, the V gene TRBV9; D remains unclear. From germline, CDR1 is SGDLS and CDR2 YYNGEE. Trimming shortened V by 0 bases and J by 3 bases, and 7 bases separated the two germline ends. The CDR3 contains 13 residues. CDR3 DNA sequence: TGTGCCAGCAGCGTAGGGAATAACTACGAGCAGTACTTC. It encodes CASSVGNNYEQYF.

Here the CDR3 DNA reads TGTGCCAGCAGTTTTTCGGGGACGGGTAATTACTATGGCTACACCTTC. This sequence encodes CASSFSGTGNYYGYTF. V gene TRBV28 combines with J gene TRBJ1-2; TRBD1 might be the D (5 bases). The CDR3 is 16 amino acids. CDR1 and CDR2 (germline): MDHEN, SYDVKM. Trimming removed 3 bases from V and 3 bases from J, with 17 bases in between.

The CDR3 reads CASSRVEHRSTDTQYF. CDR3 nucleotides: TGCGCCAGCAGCCGGGTGGAACACCGTAGCACAGATACGCAGTATTTT. This chain links TRBV5-1 with TRBJ2-3; D call uncertain. Trimming shortened V by 4 bases and J by 0 bases, and 15 bases separated the two germline ends. The V gene's germline CDR1 is SGHRS and CDR2 YFSETQ. The CDR3 runs to 16 residues.

The chain joins TRBV25-1 to TRBJ2-7; D not resolved. CDR3 size: 12 residues. The germline V gene encodes CDR1 MGHDK and CDR2 SYGVNS. The germline V and J ends were trimmed by 9 bases and 5 bases, with 14 bases remaining between them. CDR3 nucleotide sequence: TGTGCCAGTGGGATCTCGTGGGACGAGCAGTACTTC. Translation gives CASGISWDEQYF.

The CDR3 loop is CATCKRTQYF. The CDR3 DNA is TGTGCCACTTGTAAGAGGACCCAGTACTTC. The J gene is TRBJ2-5, the V gene TRBV11-3, with D unresolved. The CDR3 length is 10 residues. V was clipped by 10 bases and J by 7 bases, with 10 bases between them. CDR1 and CDR2 (germline): SGHNT, YENEEA.

This clone appeared a single time. Other DNA variants within this sample encode the same CDR3. The J gene is TRBJ2-7, the V gene TRBV9; D unclear. The CDR3 totals 14 residues. The germline V gene encodes CDR1 SGDLS and CDR2 YYNGEE. Between the trimmed V and J ends, which lost 0 bases and 2 bases, there was a span of 9 bases. The CDR3 loop is CASSVEGTAYEQYF. CDR3 nucleotides: TGTGCCAGCAGCGTAGAGGGTACGGCCTACGAGCAGTACTTC.

The genes are TRBV28 and TRBJ1-2; 7 nucleotides match TRBD1. The CDR3 spans 15 residues. CDR1 MDHEN and CDR2 SYDVKM come from the germline V gene. With 6 bases clipped from V and 4 bases from J, the junction kept 11 bases outside the gene matches. The CDR3 region has the DNA TGTGCCAGCAGGTACTATACAGGGGAGCTCTATGGCTACACCTTC. It encodes CASRYYTGELYGYTF.

The V and J genes are TRBV27 and TRBJ2-7; 13 bases map to TRBD2. From germline, CDR1 is MNHEY and CDR2 SMNVEV (reference sequence). The CDR3 contains 18 residues. V was pared by 4 bases and J by 2 bases, with 11 bases of the junction left unmatched. The CDR3: CASSSPRTSGRRAYEQYF. The CDR3 DNA follows: TGTGCCAGCAGTTCCCCGAGGACTAGCGGGAGAAGGGCCTACGAGCAGTACTTC.

This clone was picked up one time. The CDR3 nucleotides are TGTGCCAGCAGCCCCCACGACAGGGGGGGGTCAGATACGCAGTATTTT. It codes for CASSPHDRGGSDTQYF. The gene calls are TRBV9 and TRBJ2-3; 9 bases are shared with TRBD1. CDR3 length equals 16 residues. The germline V gene encodes CDR1 SGDLS and CDR2 YYNGEE. Trimming removed 4 bases from V and 4 bases from J; junction bases left unmatched: 10.

The chain uses TRBV9 and TRBJ2-3; 10 bases map to TRBD2. Germline values: CDR1 SGDLS, CDR2 YYNGEE. The ends lost 5 bases at V and 5 bases at J; junction bases unmatched: 5. This CDR3 is built from 14 residues. CDR3 region: CASSSGRIRDTQYF. DNA for the CDR3: TGTGCCAGCAGTAGCGGGAGGATTCGAGATACGCAGTATTTT.